The clone carrying this T cell receptor beta chain was counted ten times or more. What it recognizes is unknown. Clinical symptoms, serum thyroxine, TRAb, thyroid ultrasound and orbital computed tomography informed diagnoses. This sample stems from a study of T cells in Graves' hyperthyroidism and ophthalmopathy. Looking at the study overall: Before treatment of any kind, peripheral blood was taken at initial diagnosis.

Amplified regions were TCR beta CDR3 sequences from RNA transcripts. The HTBI primer set was used in a first-round RT-PCR of the TCR CDR3. A single record per CDR3 protein comes from TCRdb applying MiXCR to the multiplex PCR reads. The profile shows more than 300,000 distinct CDR3 sequences, more than 12% of them singletons. Broader study findings: Blood also carried most thyroid clonotypes expanded above 0.001.

The germline CDR1 and CDR2 sequences are LGHDT and YNNKEL (reference sequence). This CDR3 has 15 amino acids. The V segment lost 3 bases and the J segment 2 bases; nucleotides outside the gene matches: 4. Input material: blood. The TCR originated in a woman aged 25 to 39 with Graves' ophthalmopathy. The rearrangement links TRBV3-1 to TRBJ2-3; 8 nucleotides align to TRBD2. As DNA, the CDR3 is TGTGCCAGCAGCCAGGGACTAGAATTCACAGATACGCAGTATTTT. It yields the protein CASSQGLEFTDTQYF.